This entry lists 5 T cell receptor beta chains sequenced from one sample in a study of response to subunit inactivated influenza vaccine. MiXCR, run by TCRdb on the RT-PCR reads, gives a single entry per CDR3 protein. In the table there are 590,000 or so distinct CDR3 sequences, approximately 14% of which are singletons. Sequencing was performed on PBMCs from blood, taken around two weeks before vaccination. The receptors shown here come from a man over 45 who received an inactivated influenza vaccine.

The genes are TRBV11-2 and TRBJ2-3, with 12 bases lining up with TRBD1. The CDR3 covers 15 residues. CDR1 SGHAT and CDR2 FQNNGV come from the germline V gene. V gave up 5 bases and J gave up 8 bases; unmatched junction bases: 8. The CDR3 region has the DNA TGTGCCAGCAGCCCCGGGACAGGGGGCGGTCGTACGCAGTATTTT. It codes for CASSPGTGGGRTQYF.

CDR3 in DNA: TGTGCCAGCAGTGGGAAGACAGGGGGCAGGACAGATACGCAGTATTTT. Translating gives CASSGKTGGRTDTQYF. The chain carries TRBV7-9 and TRBJ2-3, with 10 bases lining up with TRBD1. Germline CDR1 and CDR2: SEHNR and FQNEAQ (reference sequence). The CDR3 sequence is 16 residues long. V gave up 6 bases and J gave up 3 bases; unmatched junction bases: 9.

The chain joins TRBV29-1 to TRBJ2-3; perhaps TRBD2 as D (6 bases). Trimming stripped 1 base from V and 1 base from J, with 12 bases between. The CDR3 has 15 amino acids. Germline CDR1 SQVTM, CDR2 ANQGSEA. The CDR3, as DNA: TGCAGCGTTGAAGTCGGAGGGAGAGGCACAGATACGCAGTATTTT. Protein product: CSVEVGGRGTDTQYF.

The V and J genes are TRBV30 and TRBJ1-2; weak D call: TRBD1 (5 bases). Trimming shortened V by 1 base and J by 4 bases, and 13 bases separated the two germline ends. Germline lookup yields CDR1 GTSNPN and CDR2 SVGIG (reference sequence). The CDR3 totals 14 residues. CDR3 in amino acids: CAWSDYTGAYGYTF. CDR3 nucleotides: TGTGCCTGGAGTGACTATACAGGCGCCTATGGCTACACCTTC.

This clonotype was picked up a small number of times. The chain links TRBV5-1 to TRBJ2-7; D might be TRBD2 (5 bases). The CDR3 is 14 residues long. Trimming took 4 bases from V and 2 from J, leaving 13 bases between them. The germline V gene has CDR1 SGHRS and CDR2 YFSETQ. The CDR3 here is CASSQSHGAYEQYF. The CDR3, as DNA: TGCGCCAGCAGCCAGTCCCACGGGGCCTACGAGCAGTACTTC.